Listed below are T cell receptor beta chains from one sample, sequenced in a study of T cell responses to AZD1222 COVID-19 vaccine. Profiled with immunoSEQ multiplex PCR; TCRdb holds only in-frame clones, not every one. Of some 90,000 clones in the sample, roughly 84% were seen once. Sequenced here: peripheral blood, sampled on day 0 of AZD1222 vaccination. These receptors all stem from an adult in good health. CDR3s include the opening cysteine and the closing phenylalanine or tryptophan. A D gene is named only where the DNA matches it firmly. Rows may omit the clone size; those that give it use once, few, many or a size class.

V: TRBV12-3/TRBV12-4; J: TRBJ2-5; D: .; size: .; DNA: TGTGCCAGCAGACTAAAGGGAGGAGAGACCCAGTACTTC; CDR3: CASRLKGGETQYF
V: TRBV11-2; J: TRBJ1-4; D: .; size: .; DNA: TGTGCCAGCAGCTTAGGGGGCAGAGGGGAGCGGAAGGTAGCATTT; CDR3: CASSLGGRGERKVAF
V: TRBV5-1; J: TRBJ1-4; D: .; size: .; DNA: TGCGCCAGCAGCTTGAACCAGCTTAATGAAAAACTGTTTTTT; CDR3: CASSLNQLNEKLFF
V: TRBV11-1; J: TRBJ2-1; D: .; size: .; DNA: TGTGCCAGCAGCCCTAGACTAGTAAATGAGCAGTTCTTC; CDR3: CASSPRLVNEQFF
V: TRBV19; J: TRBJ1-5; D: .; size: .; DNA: TGTGCCAGTAGTGGTGGTGCTAGCAATCAGCCCCAGCATTTT; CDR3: CASSGGASNQPQHF
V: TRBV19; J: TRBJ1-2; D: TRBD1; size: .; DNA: TGTGCCACCGGGGACAGGGGGCGCGGGGGCTACACCTTC; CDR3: CATGDRGRGGYTF
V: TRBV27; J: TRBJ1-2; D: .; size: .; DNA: TGTGCCAGCAGTTTAGGACAGCCGTATGGCTACACCTTC; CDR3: CASSLGQPYGYTF
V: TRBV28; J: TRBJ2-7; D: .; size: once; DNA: TGTGCCAGCAGTTTAGAGGGTTACTCCTACGAGCAGTACTTC; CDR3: CASSLEGYSYEQYF
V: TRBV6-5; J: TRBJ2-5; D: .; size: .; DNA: TGTGCCAGCAGTCCCCGACAGAGCCAAGAGACCCAGTACTTC; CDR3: CASSPRQSQETQYF
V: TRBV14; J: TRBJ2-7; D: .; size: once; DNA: TGTGCCAGCAGCCAGATATCCTACGAGCAGTACTTC; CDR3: CASSQISYEQYF